These 28 T cell receptor beta chains share one sample of origin, sequenced in a study of blood T cell repertoires in COVID-19. Some clones are missing from TCRdb's copy, which holds only in-frame ones; the method was immunoSEQ multiplex PCR. Here the sample spans around 260,000 clones, around 86% being singletons. The sequenced sample consisted of peripheral blood. Receptors originate from a woman aged 40 to 50 who had recovered from COVID-19.

The V call is TRBV30, the J call TRBJ1-1; D gene uncertain. CDR1 GTSNPN and CDR2 SVGIG come from the germline V gene (reference sequence). The CDR3 loop spans 14 amino acids. The V and J ends lost 2 bases and 1 base respectively, with 11 bases between them. The CDR3 spells CAWSRESGNTEAFF. The DNA of the CDR3 is TGTGCCTGGAGTAGAGAGTCAGGGAACACTGAAGCTTTCTTT.

In the case of this clone: Other nucleotide sequences from this sample produce the same CDR3. The rearrangement links TRBV24-1 to TRBJ1-5; no clear D gene. The V end was cut by 3 bases, the J end by 5 bases, with 4 bases between. The CDR3 runs to 12 residues. CDR1 is KGHDR and CDR2 is SFDVKD in the germline V gene. The CDR3 loop reads CATSDPDQPQHF. CDR3 nucleotide sequence: TGTGCCACCAGTGATCCCGATCAGCCCCAGCATTTT.

This sequence joins TRBV6-5 and TRBJ1-3; 9 nucleotides agree with TRBD1. Trimming cost V 2 bases and J 2 bases; bases outside gene matches: 1. In germline, CDR1 is MNHEY, CDR2 SVGAGI. The CDR3 runs 15 residues. In DNA, the CDR3 is TGTGCCAGCAGTTACGGGACAGGGACTGGAAACACCATATATTTT. It yields the protein CASSYGTGTGNTIYF.

The rearrangement uses TRBV7-2 and TRBJ2-5, with D possibly matching TRBD2 (6 bases). Germline lookup yields CDR1 SGHTA and CDR2 FQGNSA. This CDR3 has 16 residues. Between the trimmed V and J ends, which lost 0 bases and 2 bases, there was a span of 13 bases. This CDR3 reads CASSLAGGAVQETQYF. The CDR3, as DNA: TGTGCCAGCAGCTTAGCGGGAGGCGCCGTACAAGAGACCCAGTACTTC.

The chain combines TRBV29-1 with TRBJ2-5, with 7 bases lining up with TRBD1. Germline V lookup: CDR1 SQVTM, CDR2 ANQGSEA. The CDR3 spans 12 residues. Trimming took 3 bases from V and 5 from J; bases not matched to a gene: 3. CDR3 protein: CSVDRGKETQYF. In nucleotides, the CDR3 is TGCAGCGTTGACAGGGGGAAGGAGACCCAGTACTTC.

V is TRBV30 and J is TRBJ1-5, with 7 nucleotides matching TRBD1. Trimming removed 6 bases from V and 5 bases from J; junction bases left unmatched: 4. Per the germline V gene, CDR1 is GTSNPN and CDR2 is SVGIG (reference sequence). This CDR3 region has 12 residues. The CDR3 coding sequence is TGTGCCTGCGGACAGGAAGATCAGCCCCAGCATTTT. Translation gives CACGQEDQPQHF.

The J gene is TRBJ2-3, the V gene TRBV15; the match to TRBD2 covers 7 bases. Trimming cost V 2 bases and J 4 bases; bases outside gene matches: 15. Germline V gene data show CDR1 as LNHNV and CDR2 as YYDKDF (reference sequence). The CDR3 has 18 amino acids. The CDR3 loop is CATSRPKNPLAGSDTQYF. The CDR3 nucleotides are TGTGCCACCAGCAGACCGAAAAATCCCTTAGCGGGTTCAGATACGCAGTATTTT.

This chain uses TRBV5-1 with TRBJ2-3; the D gene is possibly TRBD2 (5 bases). Germline lookup yields CDR1 SGHRS and CDR2 YFSETQ. The V gene lost 1 base and the J gene lost 2 bases, with 11 bases spanning the gap. The CDR3 consists of 15 residues. CDR3 bases: TGCGCCAGCAGCTTGTGGTCGGGATCCACAGATACGCAGTATTTT. Translated: CASSLWSGSTDTQYF.

The V call is TRBV12-1, the J call TRBJ2-5; the table's D call, TRBD2, has no DNA check behind it. TRBV12-1 is a pseudogene segment. CDR3 length: 13 amino acids. CDR3 sequence: CASRPRPSETQYF. CDR3 coding DNA: TGTGCCAGCCGCCCGAGGCCTTCAGAGACCCAGTACTTC.

The V gene is TRBV6-1, the J gene TRBJ2-7; D is perhaps TRBD2 (6 bases). V was trimmed by 0 bases and J by 5 bases, leaving 14 bases between them. This CDR3 has 15 residues. CDR1 and CDR2 from the germline V gene are MNHNS and SASEGT. In nucleotides, the CDR3 is TGTGCCAGCAGTGAAGCCGGGAGACCTGGGGACGAGCAGTACTTC. It yields the protein CASSEAGRPGDEQYF.

The chain carries TRBV11-2 and TRBJ2-7, with TRBD2 matching over 10 bases. Germline V gene data show CDR1 as SGHAT and CDR2 as FQNNGV. The ends lost 6 bases at V and 3 bases at J; junction bases unmatched: 5. The CDR3 loop spans 14 amino acids. DNA for the CDR3: TGTGCCAGCAGAGGGACTAGCGAGATCTACGAGCAGTACTTC. Translated: CASRGTSEIYEQYF.

This clone was observed a handful of times. The gene calls are TRBV25-1 and TRBJ2-3, with TRBD1 as a possible D gene (5 bases). The V gene lost 2 bases and the J gene lost 0 bases, with 12 bases spanning the gap. The CDR3 has 16 amino acids. The germline gives CDR1 MGHDK, CDR2 SYGVNS. CDR3 region: CASSEGMAGSTDTQYF. The CDR3 nucleotides read TGTGCCAGCAGTGAAGGTATGGCAGGGAGCACAGATACGCAGTATTTT.

This clone came up once. CDR3 amino acids: CASSLRPDIPWYF. The CDR3 region has the DNA TGTGCCAGCAGCTTGAGGCCGGACATCCCCTGGTACTTC. This sequence joins TRBV5-5 and TRBJ2-7; D possibly corresponds to TRBD1 (5 bases). CDR3 length: 13 residues. Trimming removed 1 base from V and 12 bases from J, with 17 bases in between. CDR1 and CDR2 (germline): SGHKS, YYEKEE (reference sequence).

The chain uses TRBV27 and TRBJ2-1, with 11 bases fitting TRBD2. In germline, CDR1 is MNHEY, CDR2 SMNVEV (reference sequence). The CDR3 covers 17 residues. Germline trimming cut 5 bases from V and 6 bases from J; bases unmatched to any gene: 12. CDR3 nucleotide sequence: TGTGCCAGCAGTCGCAAAATAGCGGGAGGGCCCCTCAATGAGCAGTTCTTC. It yields the protein CASSRKIAGGPLNEQFF.

The chain has TRBV12-3 or TRBV12-4 and TRBJ2-7; no firm D call. Trimming took off 1 base at V and 6 bases at J, with 7 bases between the two ends. CDR3 length: 12 amino acids. CDR3 region: CASSLGPGEQYF. In DNA form, the CDR3 reads TGTGCCAGCAGTTTAGGTCCGGGCGAGCAGTACTTC.

This clone was seen a handful of times. The genes are TRBV7-3 and TRBJ1-1, with TRBD1 matching over 10 bases. The CDR3 totals 13 residues. Looked up from germline, CDR1 is SGHTA and CDR2 is FQGTGA. Trimming at V came to 5 bases and at J to 4 bases, leaving 1 base not matched to a gene. CDR3 region: CASSRTGGTEAFF. The CDR3 DNA sequence: TGTGCCAGCAGCAGGACAGGGGGCACTGAAGCTTTCTTT.

The rearrangement links TRBV19 to TRBJ2-2; no firm D call. This CDR3 contains 13 residues. The germline gives CDR1 LNHDA, CDR2 SQIVND (reference sequence). V lost 3 bases, J lost 5 bases, and 7 bases lay in between. DNA of the CDR3: TGTGCCAGTAGTATGTTGAGTACCGGGGAGCTGTTTTTT. This translates into CASSMLSTGELFF. Supplemented by reference TRBV19 and TRBJ2-2, the full variable domain reads DGGITQSPKYLFRKEGQNVTLSCEQNLNHDAMYWYRQDPGQGLRLIYYSQIVNDFQKGDIAEGYSVSREKKESFPLTVTSAQKNPTAFYLCASSMLSTGELFFGEGSRLTVL.

V is TRBV18 and J is TRBJ2-7, with 10 bases fitting TRBD2. In germline, CDR1 is KGHSH, CDR2 LQKENI. The CDR3 spans 14 residues. With 4 bases clipped from V and 1 base from J, the junction kept 1 base outside the gene matches. The CDR3 protein is CASSQLAGSYEQYF. The CDR3 DNA is TGTGCCAGCTCACAACTAGCGGGGTCCTACGAGCAGTACTTC.

The chain uses TRBV19 and TRBJ2-2; 8 bases line up with TRBD2. This CDR3 has 15 amino acids. The germline V gene has CDR1 LNHDA and CDR2 SQIVND (reference sequence). J was trimmed by 6 bases and V by 7 bases; bases with no gene match: 10. The CDR3 coding sequence is TGTGCCAGTACGTTGACTAGCGTGGTTCCCGGGGAGCTGTTTTTT. Translation gives CASTLTSVVPGELFF.

V usage is TRBV2 and J usage is TRBJ2-2; D gene ambiguous. Germline V gene data show CDR1 as SNHLY and CDR2 as FYNNEI. The V gene lost 4 bases and the J gene lost 6 bases, with 6 bases spanning the gap. The CDR3 is made up of 12 amino acids. This CDR3 reads CASSGVSGELFF. CDR3 in DNA: TGTGCCAGCAGTGGCGTTTCCGGGGAGCTGTTTTTT.

This clone was seen once. The chain is built from TRBV12-3 or TRBV12-4 and TRBJ1-4; D may be TRBD1 (6 bases). Between the trimmed V and J ends, which lost 5 bases and 7 bases, there was a span of 11 bases. There are 13 residues in the CDR3. Here the CDR3 DNA reads TGTGCCAGCAGTCCGACAGGTACTGAAAAACTGTTTTTT. The encoded protein is CASSPTGTEKLFF.

The rearrangement links TRBV28 to TRBJ2-7, with D possibly being TRBD1 (5 bases). V lost 2 bases and J lost 6, with 8 bases in between. This CDR3 contains 12 residues. Germline CDR1 and CDR2: MDHEN and SYDVKM. CDR3 bases: TGTGCCAGCAGTTTAGCAGGGCGCGAGCAGTACTTC. Encoded protein: CASSLAGREQYF.

The chain is built from TRBV4-2 and TRBJ1-3, with no clear D. This CDR3 comprises 15 residues. V lost 0 bases and J 0 bases, leaving 6 bases between the germline ends. Per the germline V gene, CDR1 is LGHNA and CDR2 is YNFKEQ. CDR3 loop: CASSQEFNSGNTIYF. In nucleotides, the CDR3 is TGTGCCAGCAGCCAAGAGTTTAACTCTGGAAACACCATATATTTT.

The rearrangement joins TRBV15 to TRBJ1-4, with D unresolved. CDR3 length equals 15 residues. Germline V lookup: CDR1 LNHNV, CDR2 YYDKDF (reference sequence). Trimming pared 0 bases from V and 8 bases from J, leaving 13 bases between. The CDR3 bases are TGTGCCACCAGCAGAGAGATGCTGGGAGACGAAAAACTGTTTTTT. This translates into CATSREMLGDEKLFF.

The table lists this clone with a count of one. V and J are TRBV19 and TRBJ2-5; TRBD2 is a possible D gene (6 bases). From germline, CDR1 is LNHDA and CDR2 SQIVND (reference sequence). The CDR3 extends over 14 amino acids. Trimming removed 2 bases at V and 5 bases at J, with 12 bases between. The CDR3 DNA is TGTGCCAGTAGTATATTGGGACTCCGGGAGACCCAGTACTTC. Protein: CASSILGLRETQYF.

The V and J genes are TRBV10-1 and TRBJ2-1, with 8 bases aligning to TRBD2. The CDR3 contains 17 residues. J gave up 7 bases and V 4 bases, and 15 bases lay outside the gene matches. Germline CDR1 reads WNHNN; CDR2 reads SYGVQD (reference sequence). DNA of the CDR3: TGCGCCAGCAGTGGTAAAGGAGAGGGCGGGAGGTCGAATGAGCAGTTCTTC. Translated: CASSGKGEGGRSNEQFF.

The chain is built from TRBV23-1 and TRBJ1-2, with TRBD1 matching over 7 bases. TRBV23-1 is an open reading frame whose function is uncertain. This CDR3 is 14 amino acids long. The junction had 3 bases not matched to a gene; V was cut back by 0 bases and J by 5 bases. This CDR3 is CASSQSDRAYGYTF. CDR3 DNA sequence: TGCGCCAGCAGTCAATCCGACAGGGCTTATGGCTACACCTTC.

This clone came up once. The J gene is TRBJ2-2, the V gene TRBV7-3, with no clear D. This CDR3 is built from 13 residues. Germline V lookup: CDR1 SGHTA, CDR2 FQGTGA. V lost 6 bases, J lost 5 bases, and 10 bases lay in between. CDR3 sequence (DNA): TGTGCCAGCAGTTATAGTGATACCGGGGAGCTGTTTTTT. It is translated as CASSYSDTGELFF.